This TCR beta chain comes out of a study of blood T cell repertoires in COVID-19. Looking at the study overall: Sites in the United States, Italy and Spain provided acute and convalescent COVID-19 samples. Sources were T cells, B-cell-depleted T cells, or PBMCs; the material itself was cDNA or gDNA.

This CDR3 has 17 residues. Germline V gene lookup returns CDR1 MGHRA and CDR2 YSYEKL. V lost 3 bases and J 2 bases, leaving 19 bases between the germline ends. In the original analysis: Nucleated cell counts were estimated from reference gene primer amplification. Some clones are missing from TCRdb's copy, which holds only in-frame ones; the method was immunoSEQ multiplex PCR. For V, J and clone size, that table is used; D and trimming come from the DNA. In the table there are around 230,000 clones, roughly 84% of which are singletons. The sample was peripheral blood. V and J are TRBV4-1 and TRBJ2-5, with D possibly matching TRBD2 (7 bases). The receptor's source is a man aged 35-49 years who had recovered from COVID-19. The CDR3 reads CASSHLAEGDGQETQYF. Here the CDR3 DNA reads TGCGCCAGCAGCCACCTAGCGGAGGGGGACGGGCAAGAGACCCAGTACTTC.